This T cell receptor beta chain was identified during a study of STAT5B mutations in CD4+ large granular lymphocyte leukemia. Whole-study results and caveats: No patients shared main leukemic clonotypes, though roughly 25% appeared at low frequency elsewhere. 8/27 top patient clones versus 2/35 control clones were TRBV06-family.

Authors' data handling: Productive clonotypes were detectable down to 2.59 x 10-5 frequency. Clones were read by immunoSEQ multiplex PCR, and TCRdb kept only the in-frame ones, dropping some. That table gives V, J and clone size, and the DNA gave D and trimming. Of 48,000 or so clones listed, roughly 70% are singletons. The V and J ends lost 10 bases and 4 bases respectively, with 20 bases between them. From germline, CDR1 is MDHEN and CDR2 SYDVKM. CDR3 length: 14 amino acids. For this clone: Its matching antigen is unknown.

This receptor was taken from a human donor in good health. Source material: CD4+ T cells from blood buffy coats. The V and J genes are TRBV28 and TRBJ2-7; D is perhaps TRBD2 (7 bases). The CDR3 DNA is TGTGCCACCAGGGGTAGGGGGGGCCGGTACGAGCAGTACGTC. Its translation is CATRGRGGRYEQYV.